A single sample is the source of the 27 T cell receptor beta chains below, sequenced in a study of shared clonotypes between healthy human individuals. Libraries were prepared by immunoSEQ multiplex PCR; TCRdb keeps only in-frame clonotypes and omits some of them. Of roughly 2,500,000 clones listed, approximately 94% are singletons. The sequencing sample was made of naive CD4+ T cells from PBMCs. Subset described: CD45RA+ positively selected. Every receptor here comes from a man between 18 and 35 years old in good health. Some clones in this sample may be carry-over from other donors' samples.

The CDR3 spells CASSLARASGRKSSYNEQFF. CDR3 coding DNA: TGCGCCAGCAGCTTGGCCCGGGCTAGCGGGAGGAAAAGCTCCTACAATGAGCAGTTCTTC. V usage is TRBV5-1 and J usage is TRBJ2-1, with 11 bases that match TRBD2. The CDR3 consists of 20 residues. The V gene end was trimmed by 0 bases and the J gene end by 0 bases; junction bases not matched to a gene: 11. Germline V gene lookup returns CDR1 SGHRS and CDR2 YFSETQ.

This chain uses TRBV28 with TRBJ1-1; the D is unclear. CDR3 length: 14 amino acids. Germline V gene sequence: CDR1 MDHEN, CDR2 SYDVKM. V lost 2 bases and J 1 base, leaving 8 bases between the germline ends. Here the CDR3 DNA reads TGTGCCAGCAGTTTACCGCGCCCGAACACTGAAGCTTTCTTT. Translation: CASSLPRPNTEAFF.

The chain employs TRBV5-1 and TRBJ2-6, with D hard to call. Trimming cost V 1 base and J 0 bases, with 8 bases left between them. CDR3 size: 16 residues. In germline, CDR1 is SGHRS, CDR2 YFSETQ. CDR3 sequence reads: CASSLWRSSGANVLTF. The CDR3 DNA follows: TGCGCCAGCAGCTTGTGGCGGAGCTCTGGGGCCAACGTCCTGACTTTC.

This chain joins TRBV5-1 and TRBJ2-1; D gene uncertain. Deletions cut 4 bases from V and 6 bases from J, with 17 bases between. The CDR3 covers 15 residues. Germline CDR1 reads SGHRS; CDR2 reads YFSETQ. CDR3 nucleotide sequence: TGCGCCAGCAGCCGCGACGCCGGCGCGATCAATGAGCAGTTCTTC. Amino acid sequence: CASSRDAGAINEQFF.

This chain's CDR3 is CASSIGVGGGGTNEQFF. For the CDR3, the DNA is TGTGCCAGTAGTATTGGTGTCGGCGGGGGTGGTACCAATGAGCAGTTCTTC. The J gene is TRBJ2-1, the V gene TRBV19, with TRBD2 matching 7 bases. The CDR3 loop spans 17 amino acids. After removal of 3 bases from V and 6 bases from J, the junction contained 14 bases not matched to a gene. The V gene's germline CDR1 is LNHDA and CDR2 SQIVND (reference sequence).

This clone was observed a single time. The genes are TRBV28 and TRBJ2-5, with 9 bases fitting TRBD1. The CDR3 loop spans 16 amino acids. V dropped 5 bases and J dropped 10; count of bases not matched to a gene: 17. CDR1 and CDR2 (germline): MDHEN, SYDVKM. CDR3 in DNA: TGTGCCAGCAGTACAAAGCCGGGACAGGGACGGATGTTCCAGTACTTC. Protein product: CASSTKPGQGRMFQYF.

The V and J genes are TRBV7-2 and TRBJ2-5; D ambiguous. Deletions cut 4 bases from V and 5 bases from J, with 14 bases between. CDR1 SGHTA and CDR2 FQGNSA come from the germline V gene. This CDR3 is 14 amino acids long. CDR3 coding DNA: TGTGCCAGCAGCTCTCCCTCCTTGCGGGAGACCCAGTACTTC. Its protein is CASSSPSLRETQYF. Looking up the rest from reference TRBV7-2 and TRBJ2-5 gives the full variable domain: GAGVSQSPSNKVTEKGKDVELRCDPISGHTALYWYRQSLGQGLEFLIYFQGNSAPDKSGLPSDRFSAERTGGSVSTLTIQRTQQEDSAVYLCASSSPSLRETQYFGPGTRLLVL.

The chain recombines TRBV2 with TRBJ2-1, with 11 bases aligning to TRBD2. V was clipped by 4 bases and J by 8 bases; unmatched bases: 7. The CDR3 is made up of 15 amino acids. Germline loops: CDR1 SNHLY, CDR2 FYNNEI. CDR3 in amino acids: CASSVLVSGRDEQFF. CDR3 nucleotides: TGTGCCAGCAGTGTCTTAGTTAGCGGGAGGGATGAGCAGTTCTTC.

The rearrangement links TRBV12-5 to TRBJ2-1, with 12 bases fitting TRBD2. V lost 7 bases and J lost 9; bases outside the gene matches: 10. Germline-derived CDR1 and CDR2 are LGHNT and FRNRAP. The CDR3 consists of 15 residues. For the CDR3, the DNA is TGTGCTAGTGCCCCATCTAGCGGGAGGGCCAGTGAGCAGTTCTTC. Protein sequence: CASAPSSGRASEQFF.

The CDR3: CASYRGGSEKLFF. The CDR3 nucleotides read TGTGCCAGCTACCGCGGGGGTAGCGAAAAACTGTTTTTT. The chain joins TRBV18 to TRBJ1-4; maybe TRBD1 (5 bases). Trimming removed 7 bases at V and 8 bases at J, with 14 bases between. This CDR3 has 13 amino acids. The germline gives CDR1 KGHSH, CDR2 LQKENI.

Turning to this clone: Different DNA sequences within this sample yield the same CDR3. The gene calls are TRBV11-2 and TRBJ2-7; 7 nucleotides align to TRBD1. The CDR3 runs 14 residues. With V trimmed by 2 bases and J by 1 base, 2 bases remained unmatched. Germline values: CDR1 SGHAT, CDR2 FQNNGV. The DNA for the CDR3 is TGTGCCAGCAGCTTAAGCAGGGGGTCCTACGAGCAGTACTTC. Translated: CASSLSRGSYEQYF.

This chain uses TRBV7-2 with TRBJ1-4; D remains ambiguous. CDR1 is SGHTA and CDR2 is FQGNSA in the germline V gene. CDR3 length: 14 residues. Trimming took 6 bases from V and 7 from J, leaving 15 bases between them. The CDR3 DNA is TGTGCCAGCAGTTCCCAAAAGGAAAGTGAAAAACTGTTTTTT. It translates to CASSSQKESEKLFF. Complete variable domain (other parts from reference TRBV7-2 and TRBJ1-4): GAGVSQSPSNKVTEKGKDVELRCDPISGHTALYWYRQSLGQGLEFLIYFQGNSAPDKSGLPSDRFSAERTGGSVSTLTIQRTQQEDSAVYLCASSSQKESEKLFFGSGTQLSVL.

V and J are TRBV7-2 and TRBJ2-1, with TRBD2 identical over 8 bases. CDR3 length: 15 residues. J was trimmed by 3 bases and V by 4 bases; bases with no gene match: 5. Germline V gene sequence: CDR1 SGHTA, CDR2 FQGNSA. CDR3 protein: CASSYSGTGYNEQFF. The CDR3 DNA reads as TGTGCCAGCAGCTATAGCGGGACCGGCTACAATGAGCAGTTCTTC.

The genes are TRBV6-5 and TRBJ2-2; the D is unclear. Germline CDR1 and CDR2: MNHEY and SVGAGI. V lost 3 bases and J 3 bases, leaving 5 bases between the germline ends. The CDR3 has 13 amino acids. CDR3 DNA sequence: TGTGCCAGCAGTTATCACTACACCGGGGAGCTGTTTTTT. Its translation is CASSYHYTGELFF.

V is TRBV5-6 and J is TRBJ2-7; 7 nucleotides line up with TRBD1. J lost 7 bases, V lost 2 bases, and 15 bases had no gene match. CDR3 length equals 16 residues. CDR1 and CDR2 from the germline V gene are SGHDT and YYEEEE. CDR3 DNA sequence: TGTGCCAGCAGCTTTCGGTCGGGACAGCCGATTTGGGAGCAGTACTTC. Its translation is CASSFRSGQPIWEQYF. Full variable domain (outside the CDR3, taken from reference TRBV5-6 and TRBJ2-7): DAGVTQSPTHLIKTRGQQVTLRCSPKSGHDTVSWYQQALGQGPQFIFQYYEEEERQRGNFPDRFSGHQFPNYSSELNVNALLLGDSALYLCASSFRSGQPIWEQYFGPGTRLTVT.

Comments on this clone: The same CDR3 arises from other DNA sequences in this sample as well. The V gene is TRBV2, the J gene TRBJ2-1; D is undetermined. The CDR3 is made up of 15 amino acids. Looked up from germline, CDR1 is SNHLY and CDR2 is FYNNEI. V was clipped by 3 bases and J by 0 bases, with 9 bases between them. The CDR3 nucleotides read TGTGCCAGCAGTGAGAGGAGTGGCTCCTACAATGAGCAGTTCTTC. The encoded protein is CASSERSGSYNEQFF.

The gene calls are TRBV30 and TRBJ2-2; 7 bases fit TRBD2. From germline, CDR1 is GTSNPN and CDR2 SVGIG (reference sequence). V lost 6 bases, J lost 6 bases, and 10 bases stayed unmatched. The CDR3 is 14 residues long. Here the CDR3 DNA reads TGTGCCTGCCCCGGGGGGAGGAAGGCCGGGGAGCTGTTTTTT. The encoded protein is CACPGGRKAGELFF.

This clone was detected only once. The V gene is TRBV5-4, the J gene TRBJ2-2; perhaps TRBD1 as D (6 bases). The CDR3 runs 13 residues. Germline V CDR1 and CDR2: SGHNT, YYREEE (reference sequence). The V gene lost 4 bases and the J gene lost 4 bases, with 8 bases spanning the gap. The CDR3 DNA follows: TGTGCCAGCAGCGAAGGGGGCACCGGGGAGCTGTTTTTT. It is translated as CASSEGGTGELFF.

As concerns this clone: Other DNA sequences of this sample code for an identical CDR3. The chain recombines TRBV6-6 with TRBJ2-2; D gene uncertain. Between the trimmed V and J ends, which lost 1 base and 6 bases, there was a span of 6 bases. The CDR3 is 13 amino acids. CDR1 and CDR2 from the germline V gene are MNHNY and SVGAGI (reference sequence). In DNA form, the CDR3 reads TGTGCCAGCAGTTACTTGGGCCCCGGGGAGCTGTTTTTT. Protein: CASSYLGPGELFF.

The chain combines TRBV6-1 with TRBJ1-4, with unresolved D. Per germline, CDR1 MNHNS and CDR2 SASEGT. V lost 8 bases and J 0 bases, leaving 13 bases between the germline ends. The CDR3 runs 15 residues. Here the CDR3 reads CASGARTPTNEKLFF. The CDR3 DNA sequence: TGTGCCAGCGGAGCCAGGACCCCAACTAATGAAAAACTGTTTTTT.

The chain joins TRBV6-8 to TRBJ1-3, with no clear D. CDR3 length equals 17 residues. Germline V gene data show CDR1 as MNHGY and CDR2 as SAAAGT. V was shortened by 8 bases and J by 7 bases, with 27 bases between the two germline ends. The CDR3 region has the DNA TGTGCCAGCGTCATGATGGGGAGGCAGCGCCCTAGGAACACCATATATTTT. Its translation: CASVMMGRQRPRNTIYF.

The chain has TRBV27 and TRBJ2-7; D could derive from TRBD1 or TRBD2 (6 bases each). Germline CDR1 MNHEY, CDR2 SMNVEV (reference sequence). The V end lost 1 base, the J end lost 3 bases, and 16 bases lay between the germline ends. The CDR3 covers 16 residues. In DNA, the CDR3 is TGTGCCAGCAGTTTATATATGGGGGGCACCCTCTACGAGCAGTACTTC. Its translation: CASSLYMGGTLYEQYF.

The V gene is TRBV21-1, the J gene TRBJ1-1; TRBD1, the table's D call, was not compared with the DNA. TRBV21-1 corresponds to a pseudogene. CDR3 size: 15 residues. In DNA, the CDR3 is TGTGCCAGCTTTCGCAGGCTATTACGGAACACTGAAGCTTTCTTT. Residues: CASFRRLLRNTEAFF.

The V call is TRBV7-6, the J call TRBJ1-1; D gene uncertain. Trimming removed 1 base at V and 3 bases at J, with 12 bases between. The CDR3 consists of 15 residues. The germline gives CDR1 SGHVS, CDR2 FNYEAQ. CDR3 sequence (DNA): TGTGCCAGCAGCTTAGTGGCCCGAACCCACACTGAAGCTTTCTTT. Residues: CASSLVARTHTEAFF.

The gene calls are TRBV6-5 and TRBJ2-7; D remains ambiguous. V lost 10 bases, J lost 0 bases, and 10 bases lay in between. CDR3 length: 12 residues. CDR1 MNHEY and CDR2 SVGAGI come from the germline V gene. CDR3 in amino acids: CATRSPSYEQYF. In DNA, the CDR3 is TGTGCCACCAGGTCGCCCTCCTACGAGCAGTACTTC.

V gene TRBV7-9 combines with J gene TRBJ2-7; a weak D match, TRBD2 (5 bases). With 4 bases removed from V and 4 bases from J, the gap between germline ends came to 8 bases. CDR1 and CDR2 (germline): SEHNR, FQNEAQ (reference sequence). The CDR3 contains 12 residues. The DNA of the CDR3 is TGTGCCAGCAGCTCAACGGGGTACGAGCAGTACTTC. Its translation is CASSSTGYEQYF.

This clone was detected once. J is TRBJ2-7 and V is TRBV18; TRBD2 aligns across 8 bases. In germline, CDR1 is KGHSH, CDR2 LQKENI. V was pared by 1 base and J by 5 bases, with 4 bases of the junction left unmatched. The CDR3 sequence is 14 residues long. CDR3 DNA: TGTGCCAGCTCACCACTAGCGGGGAGCCACGAGCAGTACTTC. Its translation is CASSPLAGSHEQYF.